These 14 T cell receptor beta chains originate from one sample sequenced in a study of blood T cell repertoires in COVID-19 (dated by TCRdb to 2018 to 2020). Library generation was performed with the immunoSEQ multiplex PCR assay. TCRdb carries this immuneACCESS record with in-frame sequences only. Its versions omit some clonotypes, under half of them owing to an unresolved V gene in the studies checked, with the rest unexplained. A total of over 200,000 clones appear in this sample, over 80% of them only once. The top ten clonotypes cover around 5.4% of the sample. Sequenced: peripheral blood. Source of these receptors: a human donor in a cohort sampled during active COVID-19.

J is TRBJ1-3 and V is TRBV9; D might be TRBD1 (6 bases). Germline V CDR1 and CDR2: SGDLS, YYNGEE. Trimming took 4 bases from V and 1 from J, leaving 9 bases between them. The CDR3 consists of 14 residues. CDR3 sequence reads: CASSQGISGNTIYF. CDR3 nucleotides: TGTGCCAGCAGCCAGGGGATTTCTGGAAACACCATATATTTT.

The chain links TRBV10-3 to TRBJ1-1; weak D call: TRBD1 (5 bases). The germline V gene encodes CDR1 ENHRY and CDR2 SYGVKD. Trimming shortened V by 5 bases and J by 1 base, and 11 bases separated the two germline ends. The CDR3 extends over 14 amino acids. CDR3 region: CAISPYGANTEAFF. In DNA form, the CDR3 reads TGTGCCATCAGTCCCTATGGGGCGAACACTGAAGCTTTCTTT.

This chain joins TRBV7-2 and TRBJ2-2; D is uncertain. The germline V gene encodes CDR1 SGHTA and CDR2 FQGNSA. CDR3 length: 15 amino acids. V shed 6 bases and J shed 0 bases, with 11 bases lying between them. CDR3 DNA: TGTGCCAGCAGTATACTTAACGCGAACACCGGGGAGCTGTTTTTT. Translation gives CASSILNANTGELFF.

This chain joins TRBV2 and TRBJ2-3; no reliable D call. The V and J ends lost 2 bases and 0 bases respectively, with 3 bases between them. The CDR3 contains 13 residues. Per the germline V gene, CDR1 is SNHLY and CDR2 is FYNNEI. CDR3 sequence: CASSEQSTDTQYF. CDR3 DNA: TGTGCCAGCAGTGAACAGAGCACAGATACGCAGTATTTT.

J is TRBJ2-7 and V is TRBV3-1 (or the pseudogene TRBV3-2); 7 bases agree with TRBD2. Looked up from germline, CDR1 is LGHDT and CDR2 is YNNKEL (reference sequence). CDR3 size: 13 residues. V trimming: 1 base; J trimming: 6 bases; junction bases outside the gene matches: 3. The CDR3 region has the DNA TGTGCCAGCAGCCAAGGTGCGGGGGTCGAGCAGTACTTC. Translated, it gives CASSQGAGVEQYF.

The V call is TRBV5-1, the J call TRBJ2-2, with 12 bases identical to TRBD1. Germline V gives CDR1 SGHRS, CDR2 YFSETQ. V trimming: 0 bases; J trimming: 6 bases; junction bases outside the gene matches: 6. CDR3 size: 17 residues. DNA of the CDR3: TGCGCCAGCAGCTTGGCGCAGGGACAGGGGGCGCCCGGGGAGCTGTTTTTT. Residues: CASSLAQGQGAPGELFF. Based on the CDR3 plus reference TRBV5-1 and TRBJ2-2, the full variable domain is KAGVTQTPRYLIKTRGQQVTLSCSPISGHRSVSWYQQTPGQGLQFLFEYFSETQRNKGNFPGRFSGRQFSNSRSEMNVSTLELGDSALYLCASSLAQGQGAPGELFFGEGSRLTVL.

The table lists this clone with a few counts. The chain uses TRBV27 and TRBJ2-1; 7 nucleotides agree with TRBD2. CDR3 length: 14 amino acids. V gave up 0 bases and J gave up 8 bases; unmatched junction bases: 4. Germline CDR1 reads MNHEY; CDR2 reads SMNVEV (reference sequence). Here the CDR3 DNA reads TGTGCCAGCAGTTTATCTAGCGGGCATGATGAGCAGTTCTTC. This sequence encodes CASSLSSGHDEQFF.

The rearrangement links TRBV19 to TRBJ1-1; D gene ambiguous. The V and J ends lost 5 bases and 3 bases respectively, with 16 bases between them. This CDR3 is 15 amino acids long. In germline, CDR1 is LNHDA, CDR2 SQIVND (reference sequence). CDR3 sequence (DNA): TGTGCCAGTAGTTCCTCCGGTGGAGGGTACACTGAAGCTTTCTTT. Translated, it gives CASSSSGGGYTEAFF.

The gene calls are TRBV10-3 and TRBJ2-7; 12 bases are a match to TRBD1. Germline CDR1 reads ENHRY; CDR2 reads SYGVKD. After removal of 6 bases from V and 6 bases from J, the junction contained 6 bases not matched to a gene. CDR3 size: 14 residues. The CDR3 spells CAIRPGQGAFEQYF. The CDR3 region has the DNA TGTGCCATCAGGCCGGGACAGGGGGCTTTCGAGCAGTACTTC.

The chain is built from TRBV19 and TRBJ2-1; possibly TRBD1 for D (5 bases). Germline V CDR1 and CDR2: LNHDA, SQIVND (reference sequence). The CDR3 spans 15 residues. The V and J ends lost 1 base and 7 bases respectively, with 14 bases between them. CDR3 in DNA: TGTGCCAGTAGTATAGCGGACCTTCGGACAAATGAGCAGTTCTTC. Translating it yields CASSIADLRTNEQFF.

The genes are TRBV10-2 and TRBJ2-3; D is unclear. V lost 2 bases to trimming and J lost 3 bases, with 9 bases between them. This CDR3 is built from 14 residues. Germline V gene data show CDR1 as WSHSY and CDR2 as SAAADI. CDR3 sequence (DNA): TGCGCCAGCAGTGAGGAGGAGAAGACAGATACGCAGTATTTT. This translates into CASSEEEKTDTQYF.

This chain joins TRBV28 and TRBJ1-2; 9 bases match TRBD1. From germline, CDR1 is MDHEN and CDR2 SYDVKM. The J segment lost 3 bases and the V segment lost 4 bases, leaving 6 bases of the junction unmatched. The CDR3 spans 15 residues. Here the CDR3 DNA reads TGTGCCAGCAGTTCGTCCGGACAGGGGTACTATGGCTACACCTTC. This sequence encodes CASSSSGQGYYGYTF.

This clone was counted between two and nine times. This chain joins TRBV19 and TRBJ2-7; 12 positions match TRBD2. The CDR3 has 15 residues. Germline-derived CDR1 and CDR2 are LNHDA and SQIVND (reference sequence). Unmatched junction bases numbered 7, after V lost 5 bases and J lost 5 bases. The CDR3 loop is CASSPLAGGPHEQYF. The DNA of the CDR3 is TGTGCCAGTAGTCCCCTAGCGGGAGGGCCCCACGAGCAGTACTTC.

The rearrangement links TRBV30 to TRBJ2-5; 10 nucleotides align to TRBD2. The CDR3 is 15 amino acids. The germline V gene encodes CDR1 GTSNPN and CDR2 SVGIG (reference sequence). The trim removed 1 base at V and 1 base at J, leaving 3 bases unmatched. CDR3 sequence: CAWSGASGSQETQYF. In DNA form, the CDR3 reads TGTGCCTGGAGTGGGGCTAGCGGGAGCCAAGAGACCCAGTACTTC.